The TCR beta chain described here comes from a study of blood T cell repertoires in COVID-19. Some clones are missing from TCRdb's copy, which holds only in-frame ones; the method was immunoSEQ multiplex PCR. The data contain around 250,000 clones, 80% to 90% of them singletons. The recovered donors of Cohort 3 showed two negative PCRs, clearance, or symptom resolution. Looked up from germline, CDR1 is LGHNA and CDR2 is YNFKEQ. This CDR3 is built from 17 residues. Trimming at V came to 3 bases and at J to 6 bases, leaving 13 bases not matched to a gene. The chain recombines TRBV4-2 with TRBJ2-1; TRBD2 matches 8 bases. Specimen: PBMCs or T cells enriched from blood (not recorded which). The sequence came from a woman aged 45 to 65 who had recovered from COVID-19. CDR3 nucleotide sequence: TGTGCCAGCAGCCACCATACCGGGACTAGTTTGAGCAATGAGCAGTTCTTC. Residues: CASSHHTGTSLSNEQFF.